This record concerns one TCR beta chain sequence. Its target is not known. This entry belongs to a study of T cell responses to AZD1222 COVID-19 vaccine. Study findings and constraints: Repertoire collection took place solely once the T cell response had peaked. It should be noted that donors were predominantly white British and more often female, and clonal diversity was possibly underestimated. Spike-specific TCR breadth and depth grew following two AZD1222 doses.

TCRdb's table, derived via immunoSEQ multiplex PCR, lists solely in-frame clones and lacks some. The repertoire includes approximately 110,000 clones, approximately 90% of them detected once, and about 2.5% sits in the top ten. Second-dose intervals near 4 or 12 weeks were combined. Trimming stripped 4 bases from V and 5 bases from J, with 12 bases between. The CDR3 totals 13 residues. Germline CDR1 SGHRS, CDR2 YFSETQ. This TCR was recovered from an adult who received the AZD1222 COVID-19 vaccine. The chain is built from TRBV5-1 and TRBJ2-5; D gene ambiguous. The sample in question was peripheral blood, obtained 28 days after the second AZD1222 dose. The CDR3 region is CASSTQEGETQYF. CDR3 DNA: TGCGCCAGCAGCACGCAAGAAGGGGAGACCCAGTACTTC.